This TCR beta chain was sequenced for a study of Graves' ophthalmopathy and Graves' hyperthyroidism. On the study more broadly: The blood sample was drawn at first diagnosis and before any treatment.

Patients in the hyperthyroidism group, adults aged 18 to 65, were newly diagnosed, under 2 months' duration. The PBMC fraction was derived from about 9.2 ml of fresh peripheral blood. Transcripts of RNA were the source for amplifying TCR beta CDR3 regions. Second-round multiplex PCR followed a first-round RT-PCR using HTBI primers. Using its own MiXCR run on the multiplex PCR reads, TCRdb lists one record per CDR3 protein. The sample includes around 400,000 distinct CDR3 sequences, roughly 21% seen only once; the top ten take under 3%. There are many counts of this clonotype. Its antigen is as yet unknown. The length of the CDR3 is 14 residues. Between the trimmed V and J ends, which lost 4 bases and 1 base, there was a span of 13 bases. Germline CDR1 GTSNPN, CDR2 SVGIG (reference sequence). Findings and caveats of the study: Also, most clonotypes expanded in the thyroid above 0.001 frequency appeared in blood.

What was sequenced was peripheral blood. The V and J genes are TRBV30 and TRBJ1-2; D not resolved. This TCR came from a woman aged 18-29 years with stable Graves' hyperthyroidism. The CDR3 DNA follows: TGTGCCTGGAAAGCAGGCCTTTATAACTATGGCTACACCTTC. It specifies CAWKAGLYNYGYTF.